These 18 T cell receptor beta chains came from one sample sequenced in a study of cytomegalovirus exposure and HLA in healthy donors. With 60 Vbeta and 13 Jbeta primers, the PCR was carried out. The protocol was immunoSEQ multiplex PCR, while the TCRdb copy is restricted to in-frame clones and leaves out a portion. The repertoire has some 160,000 clones, around 77% of them found once; the top ten carry approximately 1.4%. Sequenced material: PBMCs. The receptors were gathered from a woman aged 25 to 39 in good health and CMV-seronegative.

In this sample, this clone turned up a few times. The chain combines TRBV5-4 with TRBJ2-3, with unresolved D. The CDR3 spans 15 residues. The germline V and J ends were trimmed by 2 bases and 4 bases, with 14 bases remaining between them. Germline V gene data show CDR1 as SGHNT and CDR2 as YYREEE (reference sequence). The CDR3, as DNA: TGTGCCAGCAGCTTCGTGGGCAAATCTGCAGATACGCAGTATTTT. Protein sequence: CASSFVGKSADTQYF.

Only one count was recorded for this clone. This sequence joins TRBV25-1 and TRBJ2-7; D might be TRBD1 (5 bases). CDR3 size: 15 residues. Germline V gene data show CDR1 as MGHDK and CDR2 as SYGVNS. The V and J ends lost 1 base and 0 bases respectively, with 10 bases between them. The chain's CDR3 is CASSELSDNSYEQYF. For the CDR3, the DNA is TGTGCCAGCAGTGAATTATCGGACAACTCCTACGAGCAGTACTTC.

The chain combines TRBV2 with TRBJ2-7, with 12 bases matching TRBD2. Trimming took 6 bases from V and 2 from J; bases not matched to a gene: 5. Per germline, CDR1 SNHLY and CDR2 FYNNEI. CDR3 length equals 15 residues. The CDR3 nucleotides are TGTGCCAGCAGCGGGACTAGCGGGCAGACCTACGAGCAGTACTTC. Amino acid sequence: CASSGTSGQTYEQYF.

The genes are TRBV6-6 and TRBJ2-5, with 8 bases matching TRBD1. The assigned J gene may be wrong: the sequence end matches TRBJ2-7 better. The CDR3 spans 13 residues. The germline gives CDR1 MNHNY, CDR2 SVGAGI (reference sequence). The CDR3 loop reads CASTRQGRYEQYF. As DNA, the CDR3 is TGTGCCAGCACAAGACAGGGGAGATACGAGCAGTACTTC.

The chain is built from TRBV19 and TRBJ2-7; D perhaps matches TRBD1 (6 bases). The CDR3 loop spans 15 amino acids. Trimming cost V 1 base and J 5 bases, with 15 bases left between them. Germline V gene sequence: CDR1 LNHDA, CDR2 SQIVND (reference sequence). The chain's CDR3 is CASSIGEPGHNEQYF. The CDR3 nucleotides are TGTGCCAGTAGTATAGGGGAACCGGGACACAACGAGCAGTACTTC.

V gene TRBV5-1 combines with J gene TRBJ1-3; 8 positions agree with TRBD1. J was trimmed by 0 bases and V by 4 bases; bases with no gene match: 9. The CDR3 spans 17 residues. Germline loops: CDR1 SGHRS, CDR2 YFSETQ. CDR3 coding DNA: TGCGCCAGCAGCCGTGGGACAGGTTCGGACTCTGGAAACACCATATATTTT. Residues: CASSRGTGSDSGNTIYF. The full variable domain, its missing parts supplied by reference TRBV5-1 and TRBJ1-3, is KAGVTQTPRYLIKTRGQQVTLSCSPISGHRSVSWYQQTPGQGLQFLFEYFSETQRNKGNFPGRFSGRQFSNSRSEMNVSTLELGDSALYLCASSRGTGSDSGNTIYFGEGSWLTVV.

The chain uses TRBV28 and TRBJ1-5; D perhaps matches TRBD1 (5 bases). CDR3 length equals 14 residues. Trimming left V 5 bases short and J 4 bases short, with 12 bases between. The germline gives CDR1 MDHEN, CDR2 SYDVKM. The CDR3 region is CASSGDRENQPQHF. CDR3 coding DNA: TGTGCCAGCAGTGGTGACAGAGAGAATCAGCCCCAGCATTTT.

The chain links TRBV2 to TRBJ1-1; D is possibly TRBD1 (6 bases). Per germline, CDR1 SNHLY and CDR2 FYNNEI. Trimming took off 6 bases at V and 5 bases at J, with 16 bases between the two ends. This CDR3 contains 14 residues. In DNA form, the CDR3 reads TGTGCCAGCAGAATGCGGGGGCAGGGAACTGAAGCTTTCTTT. This translates into CASRMRGQGTEAFF.

With respect to this clone: Germline and junction disagree at one end, which may indicate a read error. Distinct nucleotide sequences in the sample also encode this CDR3. The rearrangement uses TRBV7-8 and TRBJ2-7; D is possibly TRBD1 (5 bases). From germline, CDR1 is SGHVS and CDR2 FQNEAQ. The CDR3 has 13 amino acids. The DNA for the CDR3 is TGTGCTAGCAGGGAAGAGCAGGCATACGAGCAGTACTTC. Translated: CASREEQAYEQYF.

The chain is built from TRBV27 and TRBJ2-7; 7 nucleotides match TRBD2. This CDR3 has 13 residues. CDR1 and CDR2 (germline): MNHEY, SMNVEV (reference sequence). The ends lost 5 bases at V and 1 base at J; junction bases unmatched: 2. Here the CDR3 reads CASSRLASYEQYF. The CDR3 bases are TGTGCCAGCAGTAGACTAGCTTCCTACGAGCAGTACTTC.

The CDR3 region has the DNA TGCGCCAGCAGCTTGGTAGCACTAACTAGCACAGATACGCAGTATTTT. Its protein product is CASSLVALTSTDTQYF. V gene TRBV5-1 combines with J gene TRBJ2-3; D not resolved. CDR1 is SGHRS and CDR2 is YFSETQ in the germline V gene. The CDR3 spans 16 residues. V lost 0 bases and J 0 bases, leaving 11 bases between the germline ends.

The rearrangement links TRBV7-9 to TRBJ1-1; TRBD1 agrees at 8 bases. J was trimmed by 10 bases and V by 3 bases; bases with no gene match: 4. The length of the CDR3 is 12 residues. Germline V gives CDR1 SEHNR, CDR2 FQNEAQ (reference sequence). CDR3 loop: CASSFIDRGAFF. In nucleotides, the CDR3 is TGTGCCAGCAGCTTCATCGACAGGGGAGCTTTCTTT.

In its sample, this clone was seen a few times. J is TRBJ1-4 and V is TRBV4-2; TRBD1 agrees at 8 bases. The CDR3 is 16 amino acids. With 1 base clipped from V and 7 bases from J, the junction kept 8 bases outside the gene matches. Germline-derived CDR1 and CDR2 are LGHNA and YNFKEQ. CDR3 DNA sequence: TGTGCCAGCAGCCAAGCGCCAGGGGGCGGGGGTGAAAAACTGTTTTTT. It yields the protein CASSQAPGGGGEKLFF.

The sample holds a few counts of this clone. This chain connects TRBV19 to TRBJ1-6; possible D gene TRBD1, 6 bases. Trimming shortened V by 5 bases and J by 0 bases, and 17 bases separated the two germline ends. This CDR3 is 18 amino acids long. Germline lookup yields CDR1 LNHDA and CDR2 SQIVND (reference sequence). CDR3 sequence: CASSPQGPLSSYNSPLHF. The DNA of the CDR3 is TGTGCCAGTAGTCCACAGGGTCCCCTGAGCTCCTATAATTCACCCCTCCACTTT.

The chain recombines TRBV7-9 with TRBJ2-7; 11 bases align to TRBD2. Per the germline V gene, CDR1 is SEHNR and CDR2 is FQNEAQ (reference sequence). Trimming removed 6 bases from V and 0 bases from J; junction bases left unmatched: 10. This CDR3 comprises 17 residues. In nucleotides, the CDR3 is TGTGCCAGCAGTCTCGAGGTAGCGGGGGGGAGCTCCTACGAGCAGTACTTC. Amino acids: CASSLEVAGGSSYEQYF.

This clone has a handful of counts. V usage is TRBV7-8 and J usage is TRBJ2-1, with D hard to call. This CDR3 is built from 16 residues. V gave up 6 bases and J gave up 7 bases, with 22 bases separating them. CDR1 is SGHVS and CDR2 is FQNEAQ in the germline V gene. This chain's CDR3 is CASRDLVSQISNEQFF. In nucleotides, the CDR3 is TGTGCCAGCAGGGATTTGGTGTCACAGATTTCGAATGAGCAGTTCTTC.

The V gene is TRBV2, the J gene TRBJ1-1; a weak D match, TRBD1 (5 bases). Germline V lookup: CDR1 SNHLY, CDR2 FYNNEI. V was clipped by 4 bases and J by 1 base, with 7 bases between them. The CDR3 is made up of 13 amino acids. The CDR3 DNA sequence: TGTGCCAGCAGTGTGACAGCGAACACTGAAGCTTTCTTT. Translated: CASSVTANTEAFF.

The chain joins TRBV9 to TRBJ1-5; D ambiguous. The length of the CDR3 is 17 residues. V gave up 2 bases and J gave up 1 base, with 16 bases separating them. Germline CDR1 SGDLS, CDR2 YYNGEE. The CDR3 region has the DNA TGTGCCAGCAGCGTCTCCTCAGGCGTGTCCAGCAATCAGCCCCAGCATTTT. Translation: CASSVSSGVSSNQPQHF.